This entry concerns a single T cell receptor beta chain. As yet, its antigen is unknown. The CDR3 is 15 residues long. V lost 6 bases to trimming and J lost 1 base; unmatched junction nucleotides: 6. Germline CDR1 and CDR2: MNHEY and SMNVEV (reference sequence). The record originates from a study of T cell repertoires in cytomegalovirus infection. Turning to the study itself: HLA-B-restricted CMV epitopes that are well studied were used alongside recently identified HLA-C-restricted ones. Evidence of both CMV infection and a matching HLA type came from public TCR beta signatures. Findings and caveats of the study: Pooled public TCR beta family frequency picked out CMV carriers with the relevant HLA. CMV-specific HLA-C-restricted TCR beta clonotypes dominated the ex vivo response.

TCRdb processed the reads anew with MiXCR; each CDR3 protein has one entry. The sample yields 230,000 or so distinct CDR3 sequences, approximately 38% seen once. This chain connects TRBV27 to TRBJ2-3; 8 nucleotides match TRBD2. Specimen: CD8+ T cells from cultured PBMCs, collected from culture after CMV antigen stimulation. This TCR derives from a human donor in good health (CMV status not recorded). Some clones in this sample may be carry-over from other donors' samples. CDR3 sequence reads: CASSWIAGCTDTQYF. The CDR3 DNA reads as TGTGCCAGCAGCTGGATAGCGGGGTGCACAGATACGCAGTATTTT.